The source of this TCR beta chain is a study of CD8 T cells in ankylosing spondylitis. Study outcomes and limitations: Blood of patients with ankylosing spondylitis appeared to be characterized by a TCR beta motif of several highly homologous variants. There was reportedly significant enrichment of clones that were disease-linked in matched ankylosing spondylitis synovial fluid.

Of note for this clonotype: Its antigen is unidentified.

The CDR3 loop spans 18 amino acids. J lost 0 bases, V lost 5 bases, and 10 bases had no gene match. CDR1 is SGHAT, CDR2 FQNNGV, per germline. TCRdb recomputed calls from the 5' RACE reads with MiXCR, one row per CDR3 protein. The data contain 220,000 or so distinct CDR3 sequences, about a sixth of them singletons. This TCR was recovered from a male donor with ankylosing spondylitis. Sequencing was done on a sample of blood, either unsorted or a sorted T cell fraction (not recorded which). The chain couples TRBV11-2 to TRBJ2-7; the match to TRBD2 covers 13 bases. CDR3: CASSVGGTSGVSSYEQYF. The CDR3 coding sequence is TGTGCCAGCAGCGTTGGGGGGACTAGCGGGGTGAGCTCCTACGAGCAGTACTTC.